The rows below give T cell receptor beta chains drawn from one sample of a study of T cells in localized non-small cell lung cancer. The data were produced by immunoSEQ multiplex PCR, yet TCRdb's version contains in-frame clones alone and is incomplete. The sample carries about 45,000 clones, around 86% recorded once. This material consisted of peripheral blood mononuclear cells, taken before any cancer treatment. These TCRs come from a man aged 40-75 years with stage III lung adenocarcinoma. CDR3s include the opening cysteine and the closing phenylalanine or tryptophan. Fields, in order: J gene, clone size, D gene, V gene, CDR3 protein, CDR3 DNA. The D gene is left open where the match is weak. Where a row states a size, it is once, few, many or the class of an expanded clone; other rows omit it.

j_call: TRBJ1-2; clone_size: once; d_call: TRBD1; v_call: TRBV7-2; cdr3_aa: CASSSGQGMEGYTF; cdr3_nt: TGTGCCAGCAGTTCGGGACAGGGGATGGAGGGCTACACCTTC
j_call: TRBJ2-3; clone_size: once; d_call: TRBD2; v_call: TRBV10-3; cdr3_aa: CAISYTGGAQYSTDTQYF; cdr3_nt: TGTGCCATCAGCTACACCGGGGGGGCCCAGTATTCAACAGATACGCAGTATTTT
j_call: TRBJ2-5; clone_size: .; d_call: .; v_call: TRBV6-6; cdr3_aa: CASSLGPQETQYF; cdr3_nt: TGTGCCAGCAGTTTAGGGCCCCAAGAGACCCAGTACTTC
j_call: TRBJ2-5; clone_size: .; d_call: TRBD1; v_call: TRBV7-2; cdr3_aa: CASSPGDSLQETQYF; cdr3_nt: TGTGCCAGCAGCCCAGGGGACAGCCTCCAAGAGACCCAGTACTTC
j_call: TRBJ2-3; clone_size: once; d_call: TRBD1; v_call: TRBV9; cdr3_aa: CASSGSPQGGSTDTQYF; cdr3_nt: TGTGCCAGCAGCGGGAGCCCACAGGGGGGTAGCACAGATACGCAGTATTTT
j_call: TRBJ2-7; clone_size: .; d_call: .; v_call: TRBV5-1; cdr3_aa: CASSLYRYEQYF; cdr3_nt: TGCGCCAGCAGCTTGTACAGGTACGAGCAGTACTTC
j_call: TRBJ1-2; clone_size: .; d_call: .; v_call: TRBV5-6; cdr3_aa: CASGRSRRQARANYGYTF; cdr3_nt: TGTGCCAGCGGGAGGTCCAGAAGGCAAGCCCGGGCTAACTATGGCTACACCTTC
j_call: TRBJ1-1; clone_size: .; d_call: .; v_call: TRBV5-6; cdr3_aa: CASSRRGSDLLNTEAFF; cdr3_nt: TGTGCCAGCAGCCGGAGGGGCAGCGACCTTCTGAACACTGAAGCTTTCTTT
j_call: TRBJ2-5; clone_size: .; d_call: TRBD1; v_call: TRBV9; cdr3_aa: CASSVVPGGLETQYF; cdr3_nt: TGTGCCAGCAGCGTAGTACCAGGGGGCTTGGAGACCCAGTACTTC
j_call: TRBJ2-7; clone_size: .; d_call: .; v_call: TRBV6-1; cdr3_aa: CATLATVASYEQYF; cdr3_nt: TGTGCCACACTTGCCACAGTTGCCTCCTACGAGCAGTACTTC
j_call: TRBJ2-5; clone_size: .; d_call: TRBD2; v_call: TRBV4-1; cdr3_aa: CASSQDPPGRGGGETQYF; cdr3_nt: TGCGCCAGCAGCCAAGACCCCCCCGGGAGGGGGGGCGGGGAGACCCAGTACTTC
j_call: TRBJ2-7; clone_size: .; d_call: .; v_call: TRBV7-2; cdr3_aa: CASSQMGVGPYEQYF; cdr3_nt: TGTGCCAGCAGCCAGATGGGGGTTGGACCCTACGAGCAGTACTTC
j_call: TRBJ1-6; clone_size: few; d_call: .; v_call: TRBV2; cdr3_aa: CASRETFFSPLHF; cdr3_nt: TGTGCCAGCAGGGAGACCTTCTTTTCACCCCTCCACTTT
j_call: TRBJ2-2; clone_size: .; d_call: TRBD2; v_call: TRBV27; cdr3_aa: CASTRDPSPGGRVGELFF; cdr3_nt: TGTGCCAGCACCCGAGACCCTAGCCCGGGGGGGCGGGTCGGGGAGCTGTTTTTT
j_call: TRBJ1-5; clone_size: .; d_call: .; v_call: TRBV2; cdr3_aa: CASKFRQDLNQPQHF; cdr3_nt: TGTGCCAGCAAATTCCGACAGGATCTGAATCAGCCCCAGCATTTT
j_call: TRBJ1-6; clone_size: .; d_call: .; v_call: TRBV6-1; cdr3_aa: CASRDTNSPLHF; cdr3_nt: TGTGCCAGCAGGGACACTAATTCACCCCTCCACTTT
j_call: TRBJ2-3; clone_size: .; d_call: TRBD1; v_call: TRBV11-3; cdr3_aa: CASSLKGQITDTQYF; cdr3_nt: TGTGCCAGCAGCCTTAAGGGACAGATCACAGATACGCAGTATTTT
j_call: TRBJ2-3; clone_size: .; d_call: TRBD2; v_call: TRBV6-5; cdr3_aa: CASSPNGLATDTQYF; cdr3_nt: TGTGCCAGCAGCCCAAATGGACTAGCGACAGATACGCAGTATTTT
j_call: TRBJ1-3; clone_size: .; d_call: TRBD1; v_call: TRBV11-2; cdr3_aa: CASSSGQGYSGNTIYF; cdr3_nt: TGTGCCAGCAGCTCGGGACAGGGGTACTCTGGAAACACCATATATTTT
j_call: TRBJ2-1; clone_size: .; d_call: TRBD2; v_call: TRBV7-8; cdr3_aa: CASSLGGGGGYNEQFF; cdr3_nt: TGTGCCAGCAGCTTAGGGGGCGGCGGGGGTTACAATGAGCAGTTCTTC
j_call: TRBJ1-1; clone_size: .; d_call: .; v_call: TRBV6-5; cdr3_aa: CASSYRTGGDEAFF; cdr3_nt: TGTGCCAGCAGTTACCGGACGGGCGGAGATGAAGCTTTCTTT
j_call: TRBJ2-1; clone_size: once; d_call: .; v_call: TRBV30; cdr3_aa: CAWRAGQDEQFF; cdr3_nt: TGTGCCTGGAGAGCCGGTCAGGATGAGCAGTTCTTC
j_call: TRBJ2-1; clone_size: .; d_call: .; v_call: TRBV27; cdr3_aa: CASSPGTPYNEQFF; cdr3_nt: TGTGCCAGCAGTCCCGGGACACCCTACAATGAGCAGTTCTTC
j_call: TRBJ2-1; clone_size: .; d_call: TRBD2; v_call: TRBV11-3; cdr3_aa: CASSSPRGLAGGPYNEQFF; cdr3_nt: TGTGCCAGCAGCTCCCCTCGGGGACTAGCGGGGGGGCCTTACAATGAGCAGTTCTTC
j_call: TRBJ2-5; clone_size: .; d_call: .; v_call: TRBV9; cdr3_aa: CASSATGLRGETQYF; cdr3_nt: TGTGCCAGCAGCGCGACGGGACTCCGCGGGGAGACCCAGTACTTC
j_call: TRBJ2-7; clone_size: .; d_call: TRBD1; v_call: TRBV18; cdr3_aa: CASSRDSYEQYF; cdr3_nt: TGTGCCAGCTCACGGGACAGCTACGAGCAGTACTTC
j_call: TRBJ2-5; clone_size: .; d_call: .; v_call: TRBV5-1; cdr3_aa: CASSLFSVGAKTQYF; cdr3_nt: TGCGCCAGCAGCTTGTTCTCGGTCGGTGCGAAGACCCAGTACTTC
j_call: TRBJ2-7; clone_size: .; d_call: .; v_call: TRBV12-2; cdr3_aa: CASRLQRGGEQYF; cdr3_nt: TGTGCAAGTCGCTTACAGCGGGGGGGCGAGCAGTACTTC
j_call: TRBJ2-3; clone_size: .; d_call: .; v_call: TRBV5-5; cdr3_aa: CASSLGPLSTDTQYF; cdr3_nt: TGTGCCAGCAGCTTGGGTCCCCTTAGCACAGATACGCAGTATTTT
j_call: TRBJ2-2; clone_size: .; d_call: TRBD1; v_call: TRBV10-3; cdr3_aa: CAIRTGTGGNTGELFF; cdr3_nt: TGTGCCATCAGGACTGGGACAGGGGGCAACACCGGGGAGCTGTTTTTT
j_call: TRBJ2-2; clone_size: .; d_call: .; v_call: TRBV5-4; cdr3_aa: CASSKEGNGELFF; cdr3_nt: TGTGCCAGCAGCAAAGAGGGAAACGGGGAGCTGTTTTTT